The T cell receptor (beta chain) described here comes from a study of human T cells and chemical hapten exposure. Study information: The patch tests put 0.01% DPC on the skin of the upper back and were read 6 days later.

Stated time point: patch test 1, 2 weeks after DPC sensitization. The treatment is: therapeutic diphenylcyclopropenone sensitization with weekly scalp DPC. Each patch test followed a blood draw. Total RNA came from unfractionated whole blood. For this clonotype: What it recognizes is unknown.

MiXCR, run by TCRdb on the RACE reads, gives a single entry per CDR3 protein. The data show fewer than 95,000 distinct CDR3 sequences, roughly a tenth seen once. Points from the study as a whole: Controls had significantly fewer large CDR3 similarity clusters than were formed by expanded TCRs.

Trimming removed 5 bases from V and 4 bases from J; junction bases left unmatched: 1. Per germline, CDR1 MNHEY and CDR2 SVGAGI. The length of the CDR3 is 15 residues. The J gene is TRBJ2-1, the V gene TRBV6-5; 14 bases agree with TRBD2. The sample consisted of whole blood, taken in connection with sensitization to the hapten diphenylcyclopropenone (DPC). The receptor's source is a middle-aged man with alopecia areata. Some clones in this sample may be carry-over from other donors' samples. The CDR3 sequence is CASSGLAGGYNEQFF. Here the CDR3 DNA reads TGTGCCAGCAGTGGACTAGCGGGGGGTTACAATGAGCAGTTCTTC.